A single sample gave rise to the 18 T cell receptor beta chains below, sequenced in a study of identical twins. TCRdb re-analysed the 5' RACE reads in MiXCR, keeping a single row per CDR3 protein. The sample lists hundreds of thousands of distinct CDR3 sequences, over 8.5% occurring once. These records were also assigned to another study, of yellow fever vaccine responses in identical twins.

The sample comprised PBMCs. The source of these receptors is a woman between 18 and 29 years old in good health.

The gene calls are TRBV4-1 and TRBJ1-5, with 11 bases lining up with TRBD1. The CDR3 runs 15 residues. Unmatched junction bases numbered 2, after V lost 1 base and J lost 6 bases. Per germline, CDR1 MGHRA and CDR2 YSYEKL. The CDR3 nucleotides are TGCGCCAGCAGCCAAGGGGGACAGGGGGGTCAGCCCCAGCATTTT. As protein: CASSQGGQGGQPQHF.

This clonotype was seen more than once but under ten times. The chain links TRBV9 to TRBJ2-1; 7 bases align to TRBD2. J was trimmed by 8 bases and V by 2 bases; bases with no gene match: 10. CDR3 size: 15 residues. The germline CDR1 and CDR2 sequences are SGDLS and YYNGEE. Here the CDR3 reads CASSVLGGGNYEQFF. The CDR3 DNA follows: TGTGCCAGCAGCGTCCTGGGGGGGGGGAACTATGAGCAGTTCTTC.

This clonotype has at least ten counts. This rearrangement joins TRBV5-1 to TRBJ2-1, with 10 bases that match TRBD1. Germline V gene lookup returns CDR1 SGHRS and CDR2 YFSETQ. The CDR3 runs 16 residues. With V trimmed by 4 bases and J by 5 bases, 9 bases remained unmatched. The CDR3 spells CASSHEDRGIHNEQFF. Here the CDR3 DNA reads TGCGCCAGCAGCCATGAGGACAGGGGGATACACAATGAGCAGTTCTTC.

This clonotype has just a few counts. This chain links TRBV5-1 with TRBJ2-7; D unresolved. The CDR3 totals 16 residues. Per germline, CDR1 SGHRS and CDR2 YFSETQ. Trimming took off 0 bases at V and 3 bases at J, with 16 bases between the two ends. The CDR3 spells CASSLGAIGFSYEQYF. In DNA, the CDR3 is TGCGCCAGCAGCTTGGGCGCGATAGGCTTTAGCTACGAGCAGTACTTC. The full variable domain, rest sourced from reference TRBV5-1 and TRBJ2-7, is KAGVTQTPRYLIKTRGQQVTLSCSPISGHRSVSWYQQTPGQGLQFLFEYFSETQRNKGNFPGRFSGRQFSNSRSEMNVSTLELGDSALYLCASSLGAIGFSYEQYFGPGTRLTVT.

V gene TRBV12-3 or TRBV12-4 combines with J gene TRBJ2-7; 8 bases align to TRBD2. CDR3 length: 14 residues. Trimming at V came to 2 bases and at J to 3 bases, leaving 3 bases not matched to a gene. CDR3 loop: CASSLWGLDYEQYF. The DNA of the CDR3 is TGTGCCAGCAGTTTATGGGGACTAGACTACGAGCAGTACTTC.

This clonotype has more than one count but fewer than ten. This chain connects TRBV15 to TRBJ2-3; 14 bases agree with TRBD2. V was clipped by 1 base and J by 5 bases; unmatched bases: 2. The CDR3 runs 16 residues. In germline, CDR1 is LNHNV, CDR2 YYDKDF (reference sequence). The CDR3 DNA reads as TGTGCCACCAGCAGAGGACTAGCGGGGGGGCGAGATACGCAGTATTTT. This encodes CATSRGLAGGRDTQYF.

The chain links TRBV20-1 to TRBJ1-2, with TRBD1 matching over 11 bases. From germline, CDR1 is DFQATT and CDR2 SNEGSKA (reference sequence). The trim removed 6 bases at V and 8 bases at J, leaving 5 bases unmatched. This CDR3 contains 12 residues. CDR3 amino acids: CSATRTGGGYTF. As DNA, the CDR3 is TGCAGTGCAACCCGGACAGGGGGCGGCTACACCTTC.

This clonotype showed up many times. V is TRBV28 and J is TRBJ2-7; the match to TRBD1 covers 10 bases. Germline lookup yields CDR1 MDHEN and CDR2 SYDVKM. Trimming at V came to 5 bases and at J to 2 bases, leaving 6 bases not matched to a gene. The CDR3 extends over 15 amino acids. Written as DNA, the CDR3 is TGTGCCAGCAGTAGCCCGGGACAGGGGCCCTACGAGCAGTACTTC. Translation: CASSSPGQGPYEQYF. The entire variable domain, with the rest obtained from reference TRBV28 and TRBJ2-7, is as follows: DVKVTQSSRYLVKRTGEKVFLECVQDMDHENMFWYRQDPGLGLRLIYFSYDVKMKEKGDIPEGYSVSREKKERFSLILESASTNQTSMYLCASSSPGQGPYEQYFGPGTRLTVT.

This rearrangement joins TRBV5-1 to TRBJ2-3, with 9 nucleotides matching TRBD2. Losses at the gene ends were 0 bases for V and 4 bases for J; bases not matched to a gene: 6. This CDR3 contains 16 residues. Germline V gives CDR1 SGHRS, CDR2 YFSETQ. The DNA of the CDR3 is TGCGCCAGCAGCTTGGCATCTGGCGGGAGGGCAGATACGCAGTATTTT. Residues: CASSLASGGRADTQYF.

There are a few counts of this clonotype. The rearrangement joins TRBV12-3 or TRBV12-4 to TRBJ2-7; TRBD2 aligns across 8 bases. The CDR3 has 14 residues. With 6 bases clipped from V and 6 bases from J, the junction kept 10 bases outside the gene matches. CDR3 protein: CASSPLSGRGEQYF. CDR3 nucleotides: TGTGCCAGCAGCCCTCTGAGCGGGAGAGGCGAGCAGTACTTC.

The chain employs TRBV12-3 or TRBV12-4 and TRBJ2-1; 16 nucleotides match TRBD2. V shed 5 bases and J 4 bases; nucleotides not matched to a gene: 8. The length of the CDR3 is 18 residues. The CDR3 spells CASSTSGTSGGAYNEQFF. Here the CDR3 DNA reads TGTGCCAGCAGTACCTCCGGGACTAGCGGGGGGGCATACAATGAGCAGTTCTTC.

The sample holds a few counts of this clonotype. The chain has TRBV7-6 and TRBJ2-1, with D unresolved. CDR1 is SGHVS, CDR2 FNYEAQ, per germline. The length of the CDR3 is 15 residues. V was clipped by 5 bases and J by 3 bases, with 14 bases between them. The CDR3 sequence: CASSQKAWDYNEQFF. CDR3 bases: TGTGCCAGCAGCCAGAAGGCCTGGGACTACAATGAGCAGTTCTTC. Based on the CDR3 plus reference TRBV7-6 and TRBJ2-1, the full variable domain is GAGVSQSPRYKVTKRGQDVALRCDPISGHVSLYWYRQALGQGPEFLTYFNYEAQQDKSGLPNDRFSAERPEGSISTLTIQRTEQRDSAMYRCASSQKAWDYNEQFFGPGTRLTVL.

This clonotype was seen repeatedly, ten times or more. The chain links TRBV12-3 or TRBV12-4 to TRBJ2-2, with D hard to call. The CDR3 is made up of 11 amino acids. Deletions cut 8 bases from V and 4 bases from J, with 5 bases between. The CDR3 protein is CASGPTGELFF. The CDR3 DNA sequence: TGTGCCAGCGGACCCACCGGGGAGCTGTTTTTT.

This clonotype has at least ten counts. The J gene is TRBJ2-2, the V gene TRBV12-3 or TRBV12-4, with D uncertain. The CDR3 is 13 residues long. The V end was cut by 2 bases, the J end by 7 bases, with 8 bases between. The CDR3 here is CASSLRAGGELFF. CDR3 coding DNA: TGTGCCAGCAGTTTAAGGGCAGGCGGGGAGCTGTTTTTT.

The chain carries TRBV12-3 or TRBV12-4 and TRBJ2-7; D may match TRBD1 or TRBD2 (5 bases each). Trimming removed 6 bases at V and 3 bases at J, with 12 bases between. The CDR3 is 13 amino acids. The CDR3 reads CASRGDVYYEQYF. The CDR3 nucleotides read TGTGCCAGCAGAGGGGACGTCTACTACGAGCAGTACTTC.

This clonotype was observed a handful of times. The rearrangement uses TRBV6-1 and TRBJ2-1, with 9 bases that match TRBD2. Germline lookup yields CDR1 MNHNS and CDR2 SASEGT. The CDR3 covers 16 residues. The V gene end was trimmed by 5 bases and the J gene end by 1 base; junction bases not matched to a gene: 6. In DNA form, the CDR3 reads TGTGCCAGCAGTAGTTCTAGCGGGATTTCCTACAATGAGCAGTTCTTC. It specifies CASSSSSGISYNEQFF.

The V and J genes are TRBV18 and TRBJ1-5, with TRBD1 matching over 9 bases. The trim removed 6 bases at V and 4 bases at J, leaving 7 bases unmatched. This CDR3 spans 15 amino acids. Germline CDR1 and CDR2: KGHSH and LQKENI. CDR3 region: CASSQTGTGNQPQHF. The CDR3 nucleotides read TGTGCCAGCTCGCAAACCGGGACAGGGAATCAGCCCCAGCATTTT.

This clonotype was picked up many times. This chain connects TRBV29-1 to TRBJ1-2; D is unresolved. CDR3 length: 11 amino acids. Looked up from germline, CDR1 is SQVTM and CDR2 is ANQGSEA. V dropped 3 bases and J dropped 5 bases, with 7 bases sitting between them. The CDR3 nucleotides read TGCAGCGTTGAGACCCGGTATGGCTACACCTTC. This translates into CSVETRYGYTF.